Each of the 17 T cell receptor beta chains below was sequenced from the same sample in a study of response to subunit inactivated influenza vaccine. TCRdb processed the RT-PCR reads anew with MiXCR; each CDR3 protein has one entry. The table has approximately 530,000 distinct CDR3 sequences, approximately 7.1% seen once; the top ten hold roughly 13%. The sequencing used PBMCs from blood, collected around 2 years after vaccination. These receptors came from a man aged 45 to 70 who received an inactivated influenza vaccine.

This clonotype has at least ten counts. CDR3 bases: TGCAGTGCTACGGGCGCTGCAACTAATGAAAAACTGTTTTTT. It is translated as CSATGAATNEKLFF. The chain employs TRBV20-1 and TRBJ1-4; D unresolved. The CDR3 consists of 14 residues. The germline CDR1 and CDR2 sequences are DFQATT and SNEGSKA (reference sequence). Trimming took 4 bases from V and 0 from J, leaving 9 bases between them.

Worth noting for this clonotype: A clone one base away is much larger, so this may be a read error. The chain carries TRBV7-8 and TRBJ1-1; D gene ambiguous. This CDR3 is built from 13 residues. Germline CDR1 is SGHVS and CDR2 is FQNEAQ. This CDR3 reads CASSLAPNTEAVF. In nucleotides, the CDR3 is TGTGCCAGCAGCTTAGCACCGAACACTGAAGCTGTCTTT.

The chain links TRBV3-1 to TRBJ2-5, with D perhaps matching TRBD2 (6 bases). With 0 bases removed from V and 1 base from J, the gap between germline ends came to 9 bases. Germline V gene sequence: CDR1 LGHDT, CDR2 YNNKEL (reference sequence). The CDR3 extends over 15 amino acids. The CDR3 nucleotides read TGTGCCAGCAGCCAAGAGGGACTCTTCCAAGAGACCCAGTACTTC. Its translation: CASSQEGLFQETQYF.

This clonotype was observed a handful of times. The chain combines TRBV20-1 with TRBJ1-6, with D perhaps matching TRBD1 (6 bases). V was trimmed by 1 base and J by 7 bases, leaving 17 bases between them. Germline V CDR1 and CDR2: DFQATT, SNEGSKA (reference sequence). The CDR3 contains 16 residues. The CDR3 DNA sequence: TGCAGTGCTAGAGTGGGGGGGCAAGGAGGAAATTCACCCCTCCACTTT. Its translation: CSARVGGQGGNSPLHF.

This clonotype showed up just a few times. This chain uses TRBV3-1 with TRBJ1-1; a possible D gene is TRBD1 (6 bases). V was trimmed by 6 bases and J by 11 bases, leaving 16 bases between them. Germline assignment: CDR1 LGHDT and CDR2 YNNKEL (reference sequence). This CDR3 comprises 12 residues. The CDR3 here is CASRGRGGDAFF. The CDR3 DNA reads TGTGCCAGCAGAGGGAGGGGGGGAGACGCTTTCTTT.

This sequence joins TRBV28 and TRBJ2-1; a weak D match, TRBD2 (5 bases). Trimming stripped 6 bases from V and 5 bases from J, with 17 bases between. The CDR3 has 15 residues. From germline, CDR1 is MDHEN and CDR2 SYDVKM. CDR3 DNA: TGTGCCAGCAGCCGGGATAGGCATATTGACAATGAGCAGTTCTTC. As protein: CASSRDRHIDNEQFF.

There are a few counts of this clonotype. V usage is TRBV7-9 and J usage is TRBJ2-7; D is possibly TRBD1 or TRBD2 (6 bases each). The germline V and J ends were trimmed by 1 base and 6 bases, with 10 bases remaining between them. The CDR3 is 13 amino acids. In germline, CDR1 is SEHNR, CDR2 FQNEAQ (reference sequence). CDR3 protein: CASSLGGAPEQYF. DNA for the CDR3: TGTGCCAGCAGCTTAGGGGGGGCGCCCGAGCAGTACTTC. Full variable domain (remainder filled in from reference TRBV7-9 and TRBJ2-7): DTGVSQNPRHKITKRGQNVTFRCDPISEHNRLYWYRQTLGQGPEFLTYFQNEAQLEKSRLLSDRFSAERPKGSFSTLEIQRTEQGDSAMYLCASSLGGAPEQYFGPGTRLTVT.

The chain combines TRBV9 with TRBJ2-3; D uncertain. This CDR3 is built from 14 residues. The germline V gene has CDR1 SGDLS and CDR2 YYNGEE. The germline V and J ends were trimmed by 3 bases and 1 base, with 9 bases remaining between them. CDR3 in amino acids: CASSASVGTDTQYF. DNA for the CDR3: TGTGCCAGCAGCGCCAGCGTGGGCACAGATACGCAGTATTTT.

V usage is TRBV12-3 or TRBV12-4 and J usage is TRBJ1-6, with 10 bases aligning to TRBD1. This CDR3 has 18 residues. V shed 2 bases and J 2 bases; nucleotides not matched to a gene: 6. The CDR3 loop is CASSLKGQGIAYNSPLHF. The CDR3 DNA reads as TGTGCCAGCAGTTTAAAGGGACAGGGGATCGCCTATAATTCACCCCTCCACTTT.

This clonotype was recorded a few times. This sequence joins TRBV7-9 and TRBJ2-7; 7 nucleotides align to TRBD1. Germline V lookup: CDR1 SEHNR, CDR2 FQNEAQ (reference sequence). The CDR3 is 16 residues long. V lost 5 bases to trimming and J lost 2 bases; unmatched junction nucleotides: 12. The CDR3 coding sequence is TGTGCCAGCAGCCCCAAAGGGACAGACACGGCCTACGAGCAGTACTTC. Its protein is CASSPKGTDTAYEQYF.

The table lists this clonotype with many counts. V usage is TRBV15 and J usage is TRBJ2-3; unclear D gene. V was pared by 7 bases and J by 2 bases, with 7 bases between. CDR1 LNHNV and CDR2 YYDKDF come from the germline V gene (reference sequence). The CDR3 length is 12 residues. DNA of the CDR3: TGTGCCACCAACTCGTTCACAGATACGCAGTATTTT. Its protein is CATNSFTDTQYF.

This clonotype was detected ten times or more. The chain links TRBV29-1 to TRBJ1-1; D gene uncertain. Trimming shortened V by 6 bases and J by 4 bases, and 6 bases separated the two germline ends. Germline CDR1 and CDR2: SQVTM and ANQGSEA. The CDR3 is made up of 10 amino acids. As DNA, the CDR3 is TGCAGCGTCGCCCTCACTGAAGCTTTCTTT. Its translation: CSVALTEAFF.

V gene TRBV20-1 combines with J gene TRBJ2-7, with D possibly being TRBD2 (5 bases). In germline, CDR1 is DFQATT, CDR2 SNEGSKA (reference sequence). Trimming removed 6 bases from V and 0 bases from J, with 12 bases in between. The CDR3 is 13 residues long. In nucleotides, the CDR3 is TGCAGTGCGAGGGAGCCGAACTCCTACGAGCAGTACTTC. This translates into CSAREPNSYEQYF.

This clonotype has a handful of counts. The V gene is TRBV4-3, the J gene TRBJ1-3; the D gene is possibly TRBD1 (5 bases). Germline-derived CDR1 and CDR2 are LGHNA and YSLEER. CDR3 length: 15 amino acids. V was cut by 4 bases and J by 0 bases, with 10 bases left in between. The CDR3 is CASSPGHYSGNTIYF. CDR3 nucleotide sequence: TGCGCCAGCAGCCCAGGACACTACTCTGGAAACACCATATATTTT.

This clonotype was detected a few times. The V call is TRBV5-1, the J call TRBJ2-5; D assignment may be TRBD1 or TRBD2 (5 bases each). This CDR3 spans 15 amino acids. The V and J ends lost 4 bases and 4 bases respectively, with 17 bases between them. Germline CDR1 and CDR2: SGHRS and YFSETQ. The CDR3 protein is CASSEGPDSGETQYF. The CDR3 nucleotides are TGCGCCAGCAGCGAGGGGCCTGACAGTGGAGAGACCCAGTACTTC.

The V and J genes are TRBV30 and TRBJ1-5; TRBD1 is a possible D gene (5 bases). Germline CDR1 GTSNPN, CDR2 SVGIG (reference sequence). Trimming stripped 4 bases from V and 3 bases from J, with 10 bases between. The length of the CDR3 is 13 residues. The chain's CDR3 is CAWTTGPNQPQHF. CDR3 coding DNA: TGTGCCTGGACAACAGGTCCCAATCAGCCCCAGCATTTT.

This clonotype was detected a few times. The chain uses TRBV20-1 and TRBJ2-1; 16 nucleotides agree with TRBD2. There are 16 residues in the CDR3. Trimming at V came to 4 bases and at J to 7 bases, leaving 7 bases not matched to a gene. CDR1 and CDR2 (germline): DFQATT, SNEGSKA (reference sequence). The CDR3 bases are TGCAGTGCTAACGCGGGACTAGCGGGAGGGCGGAATGAGCAGTTCTTC. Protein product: CSANAGLAGGRNEQFF.